Following are 19 T cell receptor beta chains from one sample sequenced in a study of patients and donors after allogeneic stem cell transplantation. TCRdb used MiXCR to reprocess the RT-PCR reads, holding one entry per CDR3 protein. The sample records roughly 940,000 distinct CDR3 sequences, more than 15% being singletons. Sequenced input: blood, either unsorted or a sorted T cell fraction (not recorded which). The receptors stem from a human donor who was either an allogeneic HSCT recipient or a stem cell or donor lymphocyte infusion donor (not recorded which). It is not recorded whose cells these are; they may come from a transplant donor.

The table lists this clonotype with a few counts. The V gene is TRBV4-3, the J gene TRBJ2-7; D is undetermined. Trimming removed 2 bases from V and 0 bases from J, with 14 bases in between. The CDR3 runs to 16 residues. Germline CDR1 reads LGHNA; CDR2 reads YSLEER. CDR3 nucleotides: TGCGCCAGCAGCCAATCCTCCGGGCCGAGCTCCTACGAGCAGTACTTC. It translates to CASSQSSGPSSYEQYF.

V usage is TRBV19 and J usage is TRBJ2-5; 8 bases are shared with TRBD1. V shed 3 bases and J 5 bases; nucleotides not matched to a gene: 5. CDR3 size: 14 residues. Germline V gives CDR1 LNHDA, CDR2 SQIVND (reference sequence). DNA of the CDR3: TGTGCCAGTAGTATTGGACAGGGCAAGGAGACCCAGTACTTC. Amino acids: CASSIGQGKETQYF.

This clonotype came up many times. The rearrangement uses TRBV12-3 or TRBV12-4 and TRBJ2-3; the D is unclear. Trimming cost V 1 base and J 3 bases, with 5 bases left between them. The length of the CDR3 is 13 residues. The CDR3, as DNA: TGTGCCAGCAGTTTAGTGGCAACAGATACGCAGTATTTT. Amino acids: CASSLVATDTQYF.

V is TRBV5-5 and J is TRBJ2-5; D uncertain. The germline gives CDR1 SGHKS, CDR2 YYEKEE (reference sequence). V shed 1 base and J shed 1 base, with 11 bases lying between them. The CDR3 consists of 15 residues. This chain's CDR3 is CASSLRLFVQETQYF. The DNA of the CDR3 is TGTGCCAGCAGCTTGAGATTATTTGTCCAAGAGACCCAGTACTTC.

V usage is TRBV3-1 and J usage is TRBJ2-2; D is possibly TRBD1 or TRBD2 (6 bases each). This CDR3 spans 17 amino acids. CDR1 LGHDT and CDR2 YNNKEL come from the germline V gene (reference sequence). V lost 1 base and J lost 6, with 18 bases in between. The CDR3 DNA follows: TGTGCCAGCAGCCAAGGCCCCGGGGGCGGCGGTCCCGGGGAGCTGTTTTTT. Translated: CASSQGPGGGGPGELFF.

This clonotype was found a few times. The CDR3 nucleotides read TGTGCCAGCAGCTTAGTGGGACTAGCGGGGGGGTACAATGAGCAGTTCTTC. It encodes CASSLVGLAGGYNEQFF. This chain connects TRBV7-9 to TRBJ2-1; TRBD2 matches at 16 bases. CDR1 is SEHNR and CDR2 is FQNEAQ in the germline V gene (reference sequence). This CDR3 is built from 17 residues. The ends lost 1 base at V and 4 bases at J; junction bases unmatched: 1.

The table lists this clonotype with a few counts. This rearrangement joins TRBV6-1 to TRBJ1-1; TRBD1 is a possible D gene (6 bases). Per the germline V gene, CDR1 is MNHNS and CDR2 is SASEGT. The CDR3 loop spans 16 amino acids. Trimming pared 8 bases from V and 1 base from J, leaving 20 bases between. This CDR3 is CASEQGKLRGNTEAFF. CDR3 nucleotide sequence: TGTGCCAGCGAACAAGGGAAACTCAGGGGGAACACTGAAGCTTTCTTT.

J is TRBJ1-2 and V is TRBV5-1; no firm D call. The ends were cut back, 4 bases at V and 8 bases at J, with 18 bases in the middle. Germline assignment: CDR1 SGHRS and CDR2 YFSETQ. The CDR3 consists of 14 residues. In DNA form, the CDR3 reads TGCGCCAGCAGCCCCCGGACCCCCCGGAACGGCTACACCTTC. Translated, it gives CASSPRTPRNGYTF.

The genes are TRBV7-8 and TRBJ1-2; D perhaps matches TRBD1 (6 bases). Trimming took off 7 bases at V and 8 bases at J, with 26 bases between the two ends. This CDR3 is 16 amino acids long. The germline V gene encodes CDR1 SGHVS and CDR2 FQNEAQ. As DNA, the CDR3 is TGTGCCAGCACCGAAAGTTCCCTTACCCGCAGGGGCGGCTACACCTTC. Translation: CASTESSLTRRGGYTF.

This chain links TRBV18 with TRBJ1-3; 9 positions agree with TRBD1. The germline V gene has CDR1 KGHSH and CDR2 LQKENI. The CDR3 runs 18 residues. V trimming: 3 bases; J trimming: 1 base; junction bases outside the gene matches: 10. In DNA form, the CDR3 reads TGTGCCAGCTCACCGGCAGCCGGGACAGGGTATTCTGGAAACACCATATATTTT. Translated, it gives CASSPAAGTGYSGNTIYF.

This clonotype has more than one count but fewer than ten. The J gene is TRBJ2-7, the V gene TRBV20-1, with D hard to call. The germline V gene encodes CDR1 DFQATT and CDR2 SNEGSKA (reference sequence). This CDR3 comprises 14 residues. V was cut by 0 bases and J by 3 bases, with 12 bases left in between. CDR3 sequence reads: CSARDQRLHYEQYF. In nucleotides, the CDR3 is TGCAGTGCTAGAGATCAGCGCCTTCACTACGAGCAGTACTTC.

This chain uses TRBV6-4 with TRBJ2-2, with a weak D call TRBD2 (6 bases). Germline V lookup: CDR1 MRHNA, CDR2 SNTAGT. V lost 8 bases and J lost 0, with 16 bases in between. This CDR3 has 16 residues. CDR3 loop: CASGVGSGPNTGELFF. CDR3 nucleotide sequence: TGTGCCAGCGGCGTAGGTAGCGGTCCGAACACCGGGGAGCTGTTTTTT.

Of note for this clonotype: The junction does not match germline at one end; this may be a read error. J is TRBJ1-1 and V is TRBV7-7, with D hard to call. The germline gives CDR1 SSHAT, CDR2 FNYEAQ (reference sequence). The CDR3 loop spans 13 amino acids. The CDR3 nucleotides read TGTGCTAGCAGCTTAGCGCTATCCACTGAAGCTTTCTTT. As protein: CASSLALSTEAFF. Full variable domain (missing parts from reference TRBV7-7 and TRBJ1-1): GAGVSQSPRYKVTKRGQDVTLRCDPISSHATLYWYQQALGQGPEFLTYFNYEAQPDKSGLPSDRFSAERPEGSISTLTIQRTEQRDSAMYRCASSLALSTEAFFGQGTRLTVV.

The V gene is TRBV12-3 or TRBV12-4, the J gene TRBJ2-3, with 9 bases matching TRBD2. V lost 6 bases to trimming and J lost 6 bases; unmatched junction nucleotides: 7. The length of the CDR3 is 14 residues. In DNA, the CDR3 is TGTGCCAGCAGCCGCGGGGGGGCCTTGGATACGCAGTATTTT. Its translation is CASSRGGALDTQYF.

This clonotype was counted a few times. This rearrangement joins TRBV24-1 to TRBJ2-2, with TRBD1 identical over 9 bases. The CDR3 spans 17 residues. Germline-derived CDR1 and CDR2 are KGHDR and SFDVKD. J gave up 8 bases and V 3 bases, and 12 bases lay outside the gene matches. CDR3 nucleotides: TGTGCCACCAGTGATGCAATACCGGGACAGGGAAGGGGGGAGCTGTTTTTT. This encodes CATSDAIPGQGRGELFF.

This chain joins TRBV7-9 and TRBJ2-7, with D uncertain. V gave up 5 bases and J gave up 7 bases, with 6 bases separating them. Germline V gene lookup returns CDR1 SEHNR and CDR2 FQNEAQ (reference sequence). The CDR3 loop spans 10 amino acids. CDR3 nucleotides: TGTGCCAGCAGCCGGGCTGAGCAGTACTTC. Protein sequence: CASSRAEQYF.

This clonotype was seen a few times. V and J are TRBV24-1 and TRBJ2-2; 11 positions agree with TRBD2. V lost 5 bases to trimming and J lost 5 bases; unmatched junction nucleotides: 9. This CDR3 region has 17 residues. The germline CDR1 and CDR2 sequences are KGHDR and SFDVKD. CDR3 protein: CATSARLSGRDTGELFF. The CDR3 DNA follows: TGTGCCACCAGTGCCCGACTTAGCGGGAGGGATACCGGGGAGCTGTTTTTT.

The chain employs TRBV5-6 and TRBJ2-2; a weak D match, TRBD2 (6 bases). Germline V gives CDR1 SGHDT, CDR2 YYEEEE. CDR3 length: 16 amino acids. Trimming cost V 1 base and J 5 bases, with 15 bases left between them. The chain's CDR3 is CASSLISASGTGELFF. The CDR3 bases are TGTGCCAGCAGCTTGATATCCGCCAGCGGGACCGGGGAGCTGTTTTTT.

This clonotype was observed a few times. This chain links TRBV4-3 with TRBJ2-7, with 9 bases that match TRBD2. Germline trimming cut 2 bases from V and 1 base from J; bases unmatched to any gene: 6. The CDR3 totals 16 residues. The germline CDR1 and CDR2 sequences are LGHNA and YSLEER. The CDR3 DNA is TGCGCCAGCAGCCAAATAGCGGGGGTGATTTCCTACGAGCAGTACTTC. Protein sequence: CASSQIAGVISYEQYF.